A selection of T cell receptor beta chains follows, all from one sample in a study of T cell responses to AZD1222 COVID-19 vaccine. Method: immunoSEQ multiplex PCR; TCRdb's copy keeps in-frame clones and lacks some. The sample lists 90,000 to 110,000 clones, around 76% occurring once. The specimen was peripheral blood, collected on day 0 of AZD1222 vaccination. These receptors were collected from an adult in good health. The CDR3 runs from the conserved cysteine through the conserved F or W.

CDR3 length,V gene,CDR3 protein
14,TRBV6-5,CASSYSTGYYGYTF
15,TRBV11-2,CASRKTRSVAGELFF
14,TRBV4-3,CASSQDSGTLGYTF
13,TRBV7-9,CASLGTANTEAFF
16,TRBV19,CASSETGRRGGTEAFF
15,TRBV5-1,CASSYPGGSNYGYTF
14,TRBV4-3,CASSQIDRAQPQHF
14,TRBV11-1,CASSPTQDYNEQFF
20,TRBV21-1,CASSIPLSLRGRLRNQPQHF
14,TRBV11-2,CASSIDRVVYEQYF
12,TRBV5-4,CASSLPPGGYTF
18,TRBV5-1,CASSTSGTVSSYNSPLHF
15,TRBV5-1,CASSLRGVGTDTQYF